These 8 T cell receptor beta chains were sequenced from one sample in a study of T cell repertoires in cytomegalovirus infection. Their target antigens are unknown. One entry per CDR3 protein, called by TCRdb with MiXCR from the reads. The repertoire holds roughly 800,000 distinct CDR3 sequences, almost 30% seen once, with approximately 14% in the top ten. The source material was cultured CD8+ T cells from PBMCs, sampled from culture after CMV antigen stimulation. These receptors came from a human donor in good health (CMV status not recorded). Some clones in this sample may be carry-over from other donors' samples.

This clonotype was seen more than once but under ten times. This sequence joins TRBV12-3 or TRBV12-4 and TRBJ1-1; TRBD1 is a possible D gene (6 bases). The CDR3 loop spans 15 amino acids. V was cut by 7 bases and J by 5 bases, with 20 bases left in between. CDR3 sequence: CASIMDSVWGTEAFF. CDR3 DNA: TGTGCCAGCATCATGGACAGCGTCTGGGGAACTGAAGCTTTCTTT.

The gene calls are TRBV29-1 and TRBJ2-6; 8 nucleotides match TRBD1. V shed 5 bases, J shed 2 bases, and the junction held 5 bases outside the gene matches. Germline V gene data show CDR1 as SQVTM and CDR2 as ANQGSEA. The CDR3 is 15 residues long. CDR3 nucleotides: TGCAGCGTTCCGGCAGGGGGCCCTGGGGCCAACGTCCTGACTTTC. This codes for CSVPAGGPGANVLTF.

This sequence joins TRBV27 and TRBJ2-5, with a possible D match to TRBD1 (6 bases). This CDR3 comprises 17 residues. V was trimmed by 6 bases and J by 2 bases, leaving 22 bases between them. CDR1 is MNHEY and CDR2 is SMNVEV in the germline V gene (reference sequence). This chain's CDR3 is CASRPGTKLHIQETQYF. The CDR3 DNA follows: TGTGCCAGCAGGCCCGGGACAAAGCTTCATATTCAAGAGACCCAGTACTTC.

Comment on this clonotype: A much larger clone lies a single base off, so this may be a read error. The V and J genes are TRBV7-4 and TRBJ1-1; D might be TRBD1 (5 bases). CDR1 is SGHVT and CDR2 is SQSDAQ in the germline V gene. CDR3 length equals 15 residues. The CDR3 DNA reads TGTGCCAGCAGCAGCAGGGTCGTGGGGAACACTGTAGCTTTCTTT. Translated: CASSSRVVGNTVAFF.

The rearrangement uses TRBV5-8 and TRBJ2-2; D gene uncertain. Germline lookup yields CDR1 SGHTS and CDR2 YDEGEE. V was cut by 4 bases and J by 3 bases, with 19 bases left in between. The CDR3 loop spans 17 amino acids. The CDR3 spells CASSTFTTSTDTGELFF. In nucleotides, the CDR3 is TGTGCCAGCAGCACCTTTACAACGTCGACGGACACCGGGGAGCTGTTTTTT.

The chain combines TRBV7-9 with TRBJ1-1; the match to TRBD1 covers 7 bases. The CDR3 is 14 residues long. The V segment lost 5 bases and the J segment 6 bases; nucleotides outside the gene matches: 9. CDR1 is SEHNR and CDR2 is FQNEAQ in the germline V gene (reference sequence). DNA of the CDR3: TGTGCCAGCAGCGCGGGACAGACCAGCTCTGAAGCTTTCTTT. Translation gives CASSAGQTSSEAFF.

The chain links TRBV20-1 to TRBJ1-5; 10 bases align to TRBD1. Germline CDR1 and CDR2: DFQATT and SNEGSKA (reference sequence). This CDR3 spans 16 amino acids. Losses at the gene ends were 0 bases for V and 9 bases for J; bases not matched to a gene: 11. CDR3 sequence: CSARDRGQGTWWPQHF. In DNA, the CDR3 is TGCAGTGCTAGAGATCGGGGACAGGGGACATGGTGGCCCCAGCATTTT.

The rearrangement uses TRBV7-6 and TRBJ1-1; TRBD1 matches 7 bases. The junction had 9 bases not matched to a gene; V was cut back by 1 base and J by 7 bases. The CDR3 totals 15 residues. Looked up from germline, CDR1 is SGHVS and CDR2 is FNYEAQ. DNA for the CDR3: TGTGCCAGCAGCTTAGGGGAAGACGACAGGGATGAAGCTTTCTTT. The encoded protein is CASSLGEDDRDEAFF.